These 27 T cell receptor beta chains were all obtained from the same sample, sequenced in a study of cytomegalovirus exposure and HLA in healthy donors. A multiplex PCR was run with 60 Vbeta primers and 13 Jbeta primers. This table comes from immunoSEQ multiplex PCR, and its TCRdb copy is limited to in-frame clones, with some not included. The table lists about 110,000 clones, approximately 80% of them singletons. The sequencing sample was made of PBMCs. The receptors originated from a man aged 45 to 65 in good health and CMV-seronegative.

The chain uses TRBV5-8 and TRBJ2-3; 8 bases fit TRBD2. The V gene end was trimmed by 3 bases and the J gene end by 2 bases; junction bases not matched to a gene: 5. The CDR3 consists of 15 residues. CDR1 is SGHTS, CDR2 YDEGEE, per germline. The chain's CDR3 is CASSSSAGVTDTQYF. CDR3 in DNA: TGTGCCAGCAGCTCCTCAGCGGGGGTCACAGATACGCAGTATTTT.

The V and J genes are TRBV18 and TRBJ2-1, with 11 bases matching TRBD2. V was pared by 5 bases and J by 4 bases, with 7 bases of the junction left unmatched. Per the germline V gene, CDR1 is KGHSH and CDR2 is LQKENI. The length of the CDR3 is 16 residues. CDR3 region: CASSSTGTSGYNEQFF. For the CDR3, the DNA is TGTGCCAGCTCATCAACCGGGACTAGCGGATACAATGAGCAGTTCTTC. Complete variable domain (other parts from reference TRBV18 and TRBJ2-1): NAGVMQNPRHLVRRRGQEARLRCSPMKGHSHVYWYRQLPEEGLKFMVYLQKENIIDESGMPKERFSAEFPKEGPSILRIQQVVRGDSAAYFCASSSTGTSGYNEQFFGPGTRLTVL.

The chain uses TRBV7-2 and TRBJ2-2; tentative D call: TRBD1 (6 bases). CDR1 SGHTA and CDR2 FQGNSA come from the germline V gene. CDR3 length equals 14 residues. Trimming took 5 bases from V and 3 from J, leaving 10 bases between them. The CDR3 is CASSLRGYTGELFF. For the CDR3, the DNA is TGTGCCAGCAGCCTCAGGGGATACACCGGGGAGCTGTTTTTT.

The V gene is TRBV5-1, the J gene TRBJ1-2, with 7 positions matching TRBD1. V lost 0 bases and J lost 5; bases outside the gene matches: 4. Germline values: CDR1 SGHRS, CDR2 YFSETQ. This CDR3 comprises 14 residues. The CDR3 protein is CASSLDGTAYGYTF. CDR3 in DNA: TGCGCCAGCAGCTTGGATGGGACAGCGTATGGCTACACCTTC.

This chain links TRBV19 with TRBJ1-5; D unclear. Germline loops: CDR1 LNHDA, CDR2 SQIVND (reference sequence). The CDR3 contains 14 residues. V was clipped by 2 bases and J by 7 bases, with 12 bases between them. CDR3 in amino acids: CASSIRTTTQPQHF. CDR3 DNA sequence: TGTGCCAGTAGTATAAGGACTACTACACAGCCCCAGCATTTT. The variable domain in full, with the rest retrieved from reference TRBV19 and TRBJ1-5, is DGGITQSPKYLFRKEGQNVTLSCEQNLNHDAMYWYRQDPGQGLRLIYYSQIVNDFQKGDIAEGYSVSREKKESFPLTVTSAQKNPTAFYLCASSIRTTTQPQHFGDGTRLSIL.

The chain recombines TRBV30 with TRBJ1-4; 8 nucleotides match TRBD1. This CDR3 is built from 18 residues. V lost 4 bases, J lost 3 bases, and 16 bases stayed unmatched. Germline V lookup: CDR1 GTSNPN, CDR2 SVGIG (reference sequence). In nucleotides, the CDR3 is TGTGCCTGGACAAGAGGAGGGGGCAGGGGGCGCGCTAATGAAAAACTGTTTTTT. Its translation: CAWTRGGGRGRANEKLFF. Full variable domain (remainder filled in from reference TRBV30 and TRBJ1-4): SQTIHQWPATLVQPVGSPLSLECTVEGTSNPNLYWYRQAAGRGLQLLFYSVGIGQISSEVPQNLSASRPQDRQFILSSKKLLLSDSGFYLCAWTRGGGRGRANEKLFFGSGTQLSVL.

This chain uses TRBV6-5 with TRBJ2-7; 7 nucleotides line up with TRBD1. The germline gives CDR1 MNHEY, CDR2 SVGAGI. V dropped 5 bases and J dropped 6; count of bases not matched to a gene: 10. The CDR3 runs 14 residues. The CDR3 sequence: CASSQWDSRGEQYF. As DNA, the CDR3 is TGTGCCAGCAGTCAATGGGACAGCAGGGGCGAGCAGTACTTC.

The chain combines TRBV19 with TRBJ1-1; D is possibly TRBD1 (5 bases). V lost 5 bases and J lost 11, with 15 bases in between. The length of the CDR3 is 12 residues. The germline V gene encodes CDR1 LNHDA and CDR2 SQIVND (reference sequence). CDR3 sequence (DNA): TGTGCCAGTAGTGACAAAGGGGAACGGGCTTTCTTT. Its protein is CASSDKGERAFF.

In its sample, this clone was seen once. The chain links TRBV5-6 to TRBJ2-7; 7 bases agree with TRBD2. In germline, CDR1 is SGHDT, CDR2 YYEEEE. With 4 bases clipped from V and 5 bases from J, the junction kept 3 bases outside the gene matches. The CDR3 totals 12 residues. The CDR3 nucleotides are TGTGCCAGCAGCCGGGGGGTAAACGAGCAGTACTTC. This gives the protein CASSRGVNEQYF.

The CDR3 protein is CASSSLLGPSYEQYF. The CDR3 nucleotides are TGTGCCAGCAGCTCCCTCCTTGGGCCCTCCTACGAGCAGTACTTC. The J gene is TRBJ2-7, the V gene TRBV7-2; no clear D. The germline V gene has CDR1 SGHTA and CDR2 FQGNSA. The CDR3 runs 15 residues. V lost 4 bases and J 0 bases, leaving 13 bases between the germline ends.

Turning to this clone: Other DNA sequences within the sample encode an identical CDR3. The chain links TRBV7-2 to TRBJ2-7; D not resolved. This CDR3 contains 11 residues. The germline V and J ends were trimmed by 4 bases and 2 bases, with 3 bases remaining between them. Germline V gene lookup returns CDR1 SGHTA and CDR2 FQGNSA. CDR3 sequence (DNA): TGTGCCAGCAGCTCCGCCTACGAGCAGTACTTC. Translated: CASSSAYEQYF.

The rearrangement links TRBV6-5 to TRBJ1-5, with no clear D. Looked up from germline, CDR1 is MNHEY and CDR2 is SVGAGI. This CDR3 region has 15 residues. V gave up 6 bases and J gave up 0 bases, with 12 bases separating them. The CDR3 loop reads CASRPPGSSNQPQHF. CDR3 DNA: TGTGCCAGCAGGCCCCCCGGGAGTAGCAATCAGCCCCAGCATTTT.

The V call is TRBV11-2, the J call TRBJ1-5; TRBD1 matches 7 bases. Germline V CDR1 and CDR2: SGHAT, FQNNGV. The CDR3 is 14 residues long. The V gene end was trimmed by 5 bases and the J gene end by 5 bases; junction bases not matched to a gene: 6. CDR3 protein: CASSRDSYYQPQHF. As DNA, the CDR3 is TGTGCCAGCAGCAGGGACAGTTACTATCAGCCCCAGCATTTT.

The rearrangement joins TRBV7-9 to TRBJ2-5; TRBD2 is a possible D gene (5 bases). The CDR3 has 16 amino acids. Germline loops: CDR1 SEHNR, CDR2 FQNEAQ (reference sequence). Trimming pared 5 bases from V and 4 bases from J, leaving 20 bases between. The CDR3: CASSTNQRVARETQYF. CDR3 nucleotides: TGTGCCAGCAGCACAAACCAGAGGGTAGCAAGAGAGACCCAGTACTTC.

The rearrangement uses TRBV2 and TRBJ2-3, with D possibly being TRBD2 (6 bases). The CDR3 runs to 16 residues. CDR1 and CDR2 from the germline V gene are SNHLY and FYNNEI. V lost 0 bases and J lost 2, with 12 bases in between. The chain's CDR3 is CASSEALGDFTDTQYF. The CDR3 nucleotides are TGTGCCAGCAGTGAAGCGCTTGGGGACTTCACAGATACGCAGTATTTT.

The rearrangement links TRBV2 to TRBJ1-2; 7 positions agree with TRBD1. The germline V gene has CDR1 SNHLY and CDR2 FYNNEI. V was pared by 6 bases and J by 8 bases, with 6 bases of the junction left unmatched. The CDR3 has 12 amino acids. CDR3 nucleotide sequence: TGTGCCAGCAGCCTGACAGGGAGAGGCTACACCTTC. This sequence encodes CASSLTGRGYTF.

The V gene is TRBV7-8, the J gene TRBJ2-1; 10 nucleotides line up with TRBD1. Per the germline V gene, CDR1 is SGHVS and CDR2 is FQNEAQ. The V and J ends lost 2 bases and 8 bases, in that order; junction bases with no gene match: 6. The CDR3 extends over 15 amino acids. The CDR3 loop is CASSLTSGTGDEQFF. The CDR3 region has the DNA TGTGCCAGCAGCTTAACATCCGGGACAGGGGATGAGCAGTTCTTC.

Comment on this clone: At the DNA level, this CDR3 is encoded by other sequences in the same sample as well. This chain joins TRBV19 and TRBJ2-2; tentative D call: TRBD2 (6 bases). V lost 7 bases and J 2 bases, leaving 17 bases between the germline ends. CDR1 is LNHDA, CDR2 SQIVND, per germline (reference sequence). This CDR3 spans 16 amino acids. The CDR3 region is CASKRLAGPNTGELFF. The CDR3 DNA follows: TGTGCCAGTAAACGCCTGGCGGGGCCCAACACCGGGGAGCTGTTTTTT.

The chain has TRBV6-1 and TRBJ2-3; 8 bases agree with TRBD1. CDR1 MNHNS and CDR2 SASEGT come from the germline V gene. J gave up 0 bases and V 9 bases, and 8 bases lay outside the gene matches. The length of the CDR3 is 15 residues. CDR3 residues: CASVRTGTSTDTQYF. The CDR3 nucleotides read TGTGCCAGTGTTCGGACAGGGACTAGCACAGATACGCAGTATTTT.

V and J are TRBV7-2 and TRBJ1-2; 8 bases line up with TRBD1. V shed 3 bases, J shed 4 bases, and the junction held 1 base outside the gene matches. Per the germline V gene, CDR1 is SGHTA and CDR2 is FQGNSA. The CDR3 is 13 residues long. CDR3 protein: CASSFTGGYGYTF. The CDR3 DNA follows: TGTGCCAGCAGCTTTACAGGGGGCTATGGCTACACCTTC. Full variable domain (outside the CDR3, taken from reference TRBV7-2 and TRBJ1-2): GAGVSQSPSNKVTEKGKDVELRCDPISGHTALYWYRQSLGQGLEFLIYFQGNSAPDKSGLPSDRFSAERTGGSVSTLTIQRTQQEDSAVYLCASSFTGGYGYTFGSGTRLTVV.

The chain employs TRBV15 and TRBJ2-1; 9 positions agree with TRBD2. The CDR3 runs to 20 residues. The V gene end was trimmed by 5 bases and the J gene end by 6 bases; junction bases not matched to a gene: 23. Germline CDR1 LNHNV, CDR2 YYDKDF (reference sequence). CDR3 sequence reads: CATSAYIGSSGTRNSNEQFF. For the CDR3, the DNA is TGTGCCACCAGCGCTTATATCGGGTCTAGCGGGACCCGCAACTCCAATGAGCAGTTCTTC.

J is TRBJ1-4 and V is TRBV12-5; TRBD1 matches at 10 bases. V shed 6 bases, J shed 6 bases, and the junction held 4 bases outside the gene matches. Germline V gene lookup returns CDR1 LGHNT and CDR2 FRNRAP. CDR3 length: 14 amino acids. The CDR3 here is CASGWTGGYEKLFF. The CDR3, as DNA: TGTGCTAGTGGCTGGACAGGGGGTTATGAAAAACTGTTTTTT.

This clone was observed a few times. J is TRBJ2-5 and V is TRBV19; 10 nucleotides align to TRBD2. The J call may not be correct, given that the DNA end is closer to TRBJ2-7. The germline V gene has CDR1 LNHDA and CDR2 SQIVND (reference sequence). This CDR3 is 14 amino acids long. Written as DNA, the CDR3 is TGTGCCAGTAGCTCTAGCGGGGGAGCCTACGAGCAGTACTTC. It specifies CASSSSGGAYEQYF.

The CDR3 sequence: CASKQGGEYEQYF. The CDR3 bases are TGTGCCAGCAAACAGGGGGGGGAGTACGAGCAGTACTTC. The chain uses TRBV28 and TRBJ2-7, with D maybe TRBD1 (8 bases). CDR1 is MDHEN and CDR2 is SYDVKM in the germline V gene. Trimming cost V 7 bases and J 4 bases, with 14 bases left between them. The CDR3 covers 13 residues.

This clone was detected only a few times. The rearrangement joins TRBV15 to TRBJ1-2, with 7 bases matching TRBD1. V was clipped by 4 bases and J by 2 bases; unmatched bases: 4. From germline, CDR1 is LNHNV and CDR2 YYDKDF (reference sequence). This CDR3 spans 14 amino acids. The CDR3 is CATSKGQVNYGYTF. The CDR3 nucleotides read TGTGCCACCAGCAAAGGACAGGTCAACTATGGCTACACCTTC.

The chain combines TRBV5-4 with TRBJ2-5, with TRBD2 matching 9 bases. The DNA end favors TRBJ2-7, so the J call may be wrong. Germline V CDR1 and CDR2: SGHNT, YYREEE (reference sequence). The CDR3 is made up of 14 amino acids. This CDR3 is CASSLGLAVYEQYF. For the CDR3, the DNA is TGTGCCAGCAGCTTGGGACTAGCGGTCTACGAGCAGTACTTC.

The CDR3 loop reads CASSLGSRGKNQPQHF. The CDR3 bases are TGTGCCAGCAGTTTGGGGAGTAGGGGGAAAAATCAGCCCCAGCATTTT. This chain links TRBV28 with TRBJ1-5; perhaps TRBD1 as D (6 bases). V lost 3 bases and J 4 bases, leaving 16 bases between the germline ends. In germline, CDR1 is MDHEN, CDR2 SYDVKM. This CDR3 has 16 residues.